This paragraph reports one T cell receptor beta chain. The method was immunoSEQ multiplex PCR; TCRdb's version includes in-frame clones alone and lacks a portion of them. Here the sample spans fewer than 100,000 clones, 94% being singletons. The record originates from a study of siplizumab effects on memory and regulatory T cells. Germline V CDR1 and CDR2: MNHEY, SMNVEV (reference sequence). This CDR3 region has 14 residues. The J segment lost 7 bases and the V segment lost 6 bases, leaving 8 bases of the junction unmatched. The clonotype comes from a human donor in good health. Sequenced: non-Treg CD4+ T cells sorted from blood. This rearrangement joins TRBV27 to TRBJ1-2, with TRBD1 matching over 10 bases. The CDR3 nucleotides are TGTGCCAGCAGCAGGACAGGGGGGACAGGTGGCTACACCTTC. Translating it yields CASSRTGGTGGYTF.